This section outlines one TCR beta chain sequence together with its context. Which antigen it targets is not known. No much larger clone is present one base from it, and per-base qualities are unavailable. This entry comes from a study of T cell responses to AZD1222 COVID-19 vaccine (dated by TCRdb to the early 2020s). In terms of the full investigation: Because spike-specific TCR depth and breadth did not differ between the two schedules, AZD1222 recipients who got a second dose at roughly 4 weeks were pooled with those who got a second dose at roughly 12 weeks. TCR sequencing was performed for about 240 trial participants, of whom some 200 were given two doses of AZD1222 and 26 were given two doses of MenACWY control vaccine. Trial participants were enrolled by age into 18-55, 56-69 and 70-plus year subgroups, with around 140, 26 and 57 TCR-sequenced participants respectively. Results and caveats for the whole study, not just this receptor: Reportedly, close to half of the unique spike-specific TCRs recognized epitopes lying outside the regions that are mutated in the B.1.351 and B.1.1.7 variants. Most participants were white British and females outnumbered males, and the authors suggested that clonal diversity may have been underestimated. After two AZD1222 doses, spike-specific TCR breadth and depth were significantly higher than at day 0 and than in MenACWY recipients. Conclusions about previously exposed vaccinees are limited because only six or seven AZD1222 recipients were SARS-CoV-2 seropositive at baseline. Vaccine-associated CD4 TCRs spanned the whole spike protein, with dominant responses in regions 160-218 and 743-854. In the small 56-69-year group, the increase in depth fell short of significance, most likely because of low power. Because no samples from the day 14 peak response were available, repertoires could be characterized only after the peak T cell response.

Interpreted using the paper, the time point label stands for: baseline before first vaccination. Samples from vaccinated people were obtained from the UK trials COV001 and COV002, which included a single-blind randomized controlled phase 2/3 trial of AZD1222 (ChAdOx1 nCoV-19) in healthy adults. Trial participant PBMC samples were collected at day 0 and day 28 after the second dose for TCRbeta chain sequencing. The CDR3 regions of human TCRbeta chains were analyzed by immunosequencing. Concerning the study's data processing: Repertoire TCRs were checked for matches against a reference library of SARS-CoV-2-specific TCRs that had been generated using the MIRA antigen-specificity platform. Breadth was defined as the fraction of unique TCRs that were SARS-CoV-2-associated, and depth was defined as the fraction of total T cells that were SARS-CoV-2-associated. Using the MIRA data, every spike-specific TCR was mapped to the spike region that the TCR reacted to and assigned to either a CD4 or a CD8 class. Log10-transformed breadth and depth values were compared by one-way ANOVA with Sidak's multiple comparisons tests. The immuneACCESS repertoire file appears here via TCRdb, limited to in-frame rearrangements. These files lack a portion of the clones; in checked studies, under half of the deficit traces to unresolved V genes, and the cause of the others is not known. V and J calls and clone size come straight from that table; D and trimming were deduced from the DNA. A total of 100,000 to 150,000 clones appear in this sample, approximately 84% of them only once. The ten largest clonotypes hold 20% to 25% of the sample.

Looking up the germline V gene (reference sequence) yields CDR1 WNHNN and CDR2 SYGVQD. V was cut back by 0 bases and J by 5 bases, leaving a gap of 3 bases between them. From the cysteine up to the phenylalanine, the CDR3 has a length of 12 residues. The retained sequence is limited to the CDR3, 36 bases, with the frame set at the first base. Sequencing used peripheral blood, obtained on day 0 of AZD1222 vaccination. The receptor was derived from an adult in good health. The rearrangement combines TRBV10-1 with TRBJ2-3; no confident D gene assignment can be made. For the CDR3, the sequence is CASSESGDTQYF. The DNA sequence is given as TGCGCCAGCAGTGAGTCCGGAGATACGCAGTATTTT.